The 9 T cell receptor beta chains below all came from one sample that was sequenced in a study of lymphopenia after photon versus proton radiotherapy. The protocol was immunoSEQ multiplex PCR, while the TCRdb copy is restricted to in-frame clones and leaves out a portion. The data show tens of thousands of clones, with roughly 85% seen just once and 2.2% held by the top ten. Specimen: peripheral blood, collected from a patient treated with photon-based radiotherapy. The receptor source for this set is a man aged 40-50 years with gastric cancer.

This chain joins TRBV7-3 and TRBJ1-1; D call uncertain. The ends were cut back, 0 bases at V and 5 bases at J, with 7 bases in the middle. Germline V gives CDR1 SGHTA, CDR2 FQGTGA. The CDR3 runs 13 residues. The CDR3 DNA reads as TGTGCCAGCAGCTTAACGGGGAGAACTGAAGCTTTCTTT. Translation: CASSLTGRTEAFF.

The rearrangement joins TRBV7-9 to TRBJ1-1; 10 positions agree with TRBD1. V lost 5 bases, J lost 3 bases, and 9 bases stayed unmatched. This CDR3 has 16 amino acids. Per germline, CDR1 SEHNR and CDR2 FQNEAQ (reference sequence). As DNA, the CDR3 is TGTGCCAGCAGCCAGGGACAGGGGAACGGGTACACTGAAGCTTTCTTT. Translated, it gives CASSQGQGNGYTEAFF.

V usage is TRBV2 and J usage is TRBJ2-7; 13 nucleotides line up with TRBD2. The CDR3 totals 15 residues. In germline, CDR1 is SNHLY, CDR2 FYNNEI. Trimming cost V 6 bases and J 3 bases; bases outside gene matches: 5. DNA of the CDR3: TGTGCCAGCAGGCGACTAGCGGGGGGTTACTACGAGCAGTACTTC. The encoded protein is CASRRLAGGYYEQYF.

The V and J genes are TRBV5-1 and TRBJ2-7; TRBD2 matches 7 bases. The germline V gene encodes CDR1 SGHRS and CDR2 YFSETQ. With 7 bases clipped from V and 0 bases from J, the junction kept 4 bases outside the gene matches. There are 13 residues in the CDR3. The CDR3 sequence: CASQGGNSYEQYF. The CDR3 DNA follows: TGCGCCAGCCAGGGAGGGAACTCCTACGAGCAGTACTTC.

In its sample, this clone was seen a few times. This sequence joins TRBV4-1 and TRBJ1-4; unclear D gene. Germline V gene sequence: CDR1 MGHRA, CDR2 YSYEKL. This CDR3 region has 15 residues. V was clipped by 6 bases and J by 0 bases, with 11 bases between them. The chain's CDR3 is CASRPPGPTNEKLFF. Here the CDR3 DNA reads TGCGCCAGCAGACCGCCGGGTCCAACTAATGAAAAACTGTTTTTT.

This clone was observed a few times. The CDR3 sequence: CASSVLSGELFF. The CDR3 DNA follows: TGTGCCAGCAGTGTTTTGAGCGGGGAGCTGTTTTTT. This rearrangement joins TRBV6-1 to TRBJ2-2; D is ambiguous. Germline V gene lookup returns CDR1 MNHNS and CDR2 SASEGT. The CDR3 spans 12 residues. The ends were cut back, 4 bases at V and 7 bases at J, with 7 bases in the middle.

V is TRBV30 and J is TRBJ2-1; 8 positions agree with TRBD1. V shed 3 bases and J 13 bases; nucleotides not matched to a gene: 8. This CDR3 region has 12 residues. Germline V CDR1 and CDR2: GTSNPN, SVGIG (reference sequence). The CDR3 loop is CAWRRGTGGQFF. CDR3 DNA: TGTGCCTGGAGACGCGGCACAGGGGGACAGTTCTTC.

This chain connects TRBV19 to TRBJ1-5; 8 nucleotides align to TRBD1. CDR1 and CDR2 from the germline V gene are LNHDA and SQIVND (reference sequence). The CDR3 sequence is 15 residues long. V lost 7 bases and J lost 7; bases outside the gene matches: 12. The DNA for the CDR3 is TGTGCCAGTACAAGACCAGGGGGCGGGGGACAGCCCCAGCATTTT. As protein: CASTRPGGGGQPQHF. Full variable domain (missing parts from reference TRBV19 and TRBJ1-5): DGGITQSPKYLFRKEGQNVTLSCEQNLNHDAMYWYRQDPGQGLRLIYYSQIVNDFQKGDIAEGYSVSREKKESFPLTVTSAQKNPTAFYLCASTRPGGGGQPQHFGDGTRLSIL.

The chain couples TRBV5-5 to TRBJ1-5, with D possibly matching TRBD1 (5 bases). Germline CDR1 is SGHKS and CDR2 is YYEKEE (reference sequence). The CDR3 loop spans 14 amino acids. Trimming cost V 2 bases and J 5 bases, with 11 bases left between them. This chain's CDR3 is CASSLLPGDQPQHF. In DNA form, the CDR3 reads TGTGCCAGCAGCTTACTGCCGGGGGATCAGCCCCAGCATTTT.